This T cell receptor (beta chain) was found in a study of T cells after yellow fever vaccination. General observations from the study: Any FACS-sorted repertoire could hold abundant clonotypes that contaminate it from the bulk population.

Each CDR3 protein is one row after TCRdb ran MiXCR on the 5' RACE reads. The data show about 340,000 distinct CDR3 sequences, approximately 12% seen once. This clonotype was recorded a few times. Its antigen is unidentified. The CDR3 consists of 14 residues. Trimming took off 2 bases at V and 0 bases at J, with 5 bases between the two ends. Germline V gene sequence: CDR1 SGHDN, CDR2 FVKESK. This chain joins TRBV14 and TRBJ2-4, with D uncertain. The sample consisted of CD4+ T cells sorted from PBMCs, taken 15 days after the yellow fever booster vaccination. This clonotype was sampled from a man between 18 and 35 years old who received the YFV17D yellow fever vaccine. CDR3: CASSQRVAKNIQYF. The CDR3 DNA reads TGTGCCAGCAGCCAAAGGGTAGCCAAAAACATTCAGTACTTC.